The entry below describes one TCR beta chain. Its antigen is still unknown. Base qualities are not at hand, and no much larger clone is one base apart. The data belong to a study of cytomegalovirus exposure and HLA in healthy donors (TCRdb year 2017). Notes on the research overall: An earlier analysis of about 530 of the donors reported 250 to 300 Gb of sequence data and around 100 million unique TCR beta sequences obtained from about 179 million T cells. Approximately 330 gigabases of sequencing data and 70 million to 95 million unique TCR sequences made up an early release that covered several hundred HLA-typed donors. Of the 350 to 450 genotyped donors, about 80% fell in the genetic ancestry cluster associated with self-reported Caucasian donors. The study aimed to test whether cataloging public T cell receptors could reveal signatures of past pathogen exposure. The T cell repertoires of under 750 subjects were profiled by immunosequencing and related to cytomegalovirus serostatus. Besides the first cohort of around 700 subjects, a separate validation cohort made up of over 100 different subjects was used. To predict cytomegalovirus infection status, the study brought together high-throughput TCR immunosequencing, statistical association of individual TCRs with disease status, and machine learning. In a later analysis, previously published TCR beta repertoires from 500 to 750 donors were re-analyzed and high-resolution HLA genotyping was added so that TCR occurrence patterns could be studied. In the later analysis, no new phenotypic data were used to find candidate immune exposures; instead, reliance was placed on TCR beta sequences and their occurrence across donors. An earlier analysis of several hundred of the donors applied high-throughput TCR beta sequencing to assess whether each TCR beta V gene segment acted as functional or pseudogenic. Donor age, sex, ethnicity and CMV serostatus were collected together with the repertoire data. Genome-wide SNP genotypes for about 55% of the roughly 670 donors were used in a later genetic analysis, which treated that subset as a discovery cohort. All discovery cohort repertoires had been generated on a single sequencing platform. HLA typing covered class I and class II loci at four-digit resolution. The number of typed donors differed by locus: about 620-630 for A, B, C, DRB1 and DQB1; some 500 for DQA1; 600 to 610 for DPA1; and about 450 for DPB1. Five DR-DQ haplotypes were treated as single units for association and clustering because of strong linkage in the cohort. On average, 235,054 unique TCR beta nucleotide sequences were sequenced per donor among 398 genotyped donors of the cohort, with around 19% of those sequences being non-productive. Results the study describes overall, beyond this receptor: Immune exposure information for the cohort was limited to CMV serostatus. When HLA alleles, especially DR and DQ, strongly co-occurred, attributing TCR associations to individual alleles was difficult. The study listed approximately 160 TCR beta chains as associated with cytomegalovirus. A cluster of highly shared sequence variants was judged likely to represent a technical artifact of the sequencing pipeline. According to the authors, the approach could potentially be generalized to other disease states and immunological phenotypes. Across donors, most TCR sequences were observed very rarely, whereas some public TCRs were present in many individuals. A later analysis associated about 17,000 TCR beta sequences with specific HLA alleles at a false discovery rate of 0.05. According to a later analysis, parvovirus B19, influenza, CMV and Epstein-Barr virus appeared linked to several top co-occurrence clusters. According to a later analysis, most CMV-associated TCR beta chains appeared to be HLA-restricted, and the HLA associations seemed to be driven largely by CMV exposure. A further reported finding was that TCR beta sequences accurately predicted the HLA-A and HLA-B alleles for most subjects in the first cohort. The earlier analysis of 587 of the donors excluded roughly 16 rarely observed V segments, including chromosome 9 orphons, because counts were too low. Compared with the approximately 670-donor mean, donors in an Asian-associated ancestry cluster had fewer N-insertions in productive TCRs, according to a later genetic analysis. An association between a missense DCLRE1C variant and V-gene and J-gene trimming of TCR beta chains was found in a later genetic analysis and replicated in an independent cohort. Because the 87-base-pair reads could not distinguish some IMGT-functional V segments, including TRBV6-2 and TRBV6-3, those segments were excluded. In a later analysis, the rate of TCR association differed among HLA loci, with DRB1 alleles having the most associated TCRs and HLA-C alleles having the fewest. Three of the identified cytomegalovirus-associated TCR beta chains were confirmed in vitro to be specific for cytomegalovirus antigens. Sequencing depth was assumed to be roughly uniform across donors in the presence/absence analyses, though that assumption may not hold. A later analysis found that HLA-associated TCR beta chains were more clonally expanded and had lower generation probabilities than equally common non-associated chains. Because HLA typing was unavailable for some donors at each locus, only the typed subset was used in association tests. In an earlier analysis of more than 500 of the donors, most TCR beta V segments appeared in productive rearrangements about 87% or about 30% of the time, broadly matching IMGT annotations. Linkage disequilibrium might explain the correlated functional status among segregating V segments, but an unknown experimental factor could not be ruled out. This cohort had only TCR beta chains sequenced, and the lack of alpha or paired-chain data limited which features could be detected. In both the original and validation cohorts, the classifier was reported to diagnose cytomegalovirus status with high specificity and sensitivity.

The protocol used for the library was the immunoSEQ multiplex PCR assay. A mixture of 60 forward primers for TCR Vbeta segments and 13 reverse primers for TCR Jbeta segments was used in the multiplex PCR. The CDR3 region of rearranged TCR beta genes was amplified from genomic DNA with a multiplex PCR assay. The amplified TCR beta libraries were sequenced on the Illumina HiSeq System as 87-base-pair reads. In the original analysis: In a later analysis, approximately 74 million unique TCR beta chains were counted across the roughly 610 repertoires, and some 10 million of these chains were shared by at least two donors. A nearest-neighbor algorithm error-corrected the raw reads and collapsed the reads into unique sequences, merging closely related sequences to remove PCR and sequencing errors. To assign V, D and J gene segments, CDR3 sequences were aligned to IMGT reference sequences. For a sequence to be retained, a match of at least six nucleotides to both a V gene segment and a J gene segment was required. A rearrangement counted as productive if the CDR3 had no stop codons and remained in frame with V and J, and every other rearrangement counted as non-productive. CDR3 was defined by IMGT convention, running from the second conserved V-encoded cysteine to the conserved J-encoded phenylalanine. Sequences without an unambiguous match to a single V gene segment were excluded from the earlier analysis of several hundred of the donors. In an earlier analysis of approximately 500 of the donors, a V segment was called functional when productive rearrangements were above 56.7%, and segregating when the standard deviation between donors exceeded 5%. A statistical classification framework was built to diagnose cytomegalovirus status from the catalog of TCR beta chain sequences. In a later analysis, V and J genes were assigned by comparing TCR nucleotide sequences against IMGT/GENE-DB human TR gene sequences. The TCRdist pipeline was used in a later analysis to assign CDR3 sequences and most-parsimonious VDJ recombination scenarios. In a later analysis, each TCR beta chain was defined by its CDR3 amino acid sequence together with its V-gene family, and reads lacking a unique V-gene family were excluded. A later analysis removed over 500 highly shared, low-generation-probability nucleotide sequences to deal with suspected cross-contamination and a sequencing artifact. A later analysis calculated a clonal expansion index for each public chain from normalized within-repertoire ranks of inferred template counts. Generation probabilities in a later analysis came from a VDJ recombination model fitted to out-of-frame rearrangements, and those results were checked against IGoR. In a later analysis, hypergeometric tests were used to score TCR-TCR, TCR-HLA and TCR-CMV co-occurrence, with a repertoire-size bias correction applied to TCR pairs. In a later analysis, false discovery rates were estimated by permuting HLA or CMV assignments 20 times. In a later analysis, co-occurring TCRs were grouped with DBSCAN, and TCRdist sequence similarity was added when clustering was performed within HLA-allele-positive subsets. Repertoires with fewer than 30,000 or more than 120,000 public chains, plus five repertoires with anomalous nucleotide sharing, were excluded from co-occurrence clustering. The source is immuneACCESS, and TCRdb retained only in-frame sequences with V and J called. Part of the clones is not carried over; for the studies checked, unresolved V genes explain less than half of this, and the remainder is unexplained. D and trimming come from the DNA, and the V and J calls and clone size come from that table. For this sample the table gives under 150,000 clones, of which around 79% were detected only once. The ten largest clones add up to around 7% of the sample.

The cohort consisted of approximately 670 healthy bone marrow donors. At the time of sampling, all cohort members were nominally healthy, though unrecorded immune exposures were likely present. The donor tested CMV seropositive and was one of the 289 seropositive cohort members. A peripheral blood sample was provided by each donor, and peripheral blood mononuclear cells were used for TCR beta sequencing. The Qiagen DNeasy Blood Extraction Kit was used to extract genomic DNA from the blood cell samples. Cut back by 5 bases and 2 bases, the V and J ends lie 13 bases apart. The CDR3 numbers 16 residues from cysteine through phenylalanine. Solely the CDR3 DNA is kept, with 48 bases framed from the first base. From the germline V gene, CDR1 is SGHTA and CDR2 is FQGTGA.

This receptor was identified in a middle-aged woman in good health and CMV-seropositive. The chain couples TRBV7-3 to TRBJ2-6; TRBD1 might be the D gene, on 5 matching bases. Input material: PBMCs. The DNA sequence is TGTGCCAGCAGCGGCACAGGAGCTGCTGGGGCCAACGTCCTGACTTTC. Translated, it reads CASSGTGAAGANVLTF.